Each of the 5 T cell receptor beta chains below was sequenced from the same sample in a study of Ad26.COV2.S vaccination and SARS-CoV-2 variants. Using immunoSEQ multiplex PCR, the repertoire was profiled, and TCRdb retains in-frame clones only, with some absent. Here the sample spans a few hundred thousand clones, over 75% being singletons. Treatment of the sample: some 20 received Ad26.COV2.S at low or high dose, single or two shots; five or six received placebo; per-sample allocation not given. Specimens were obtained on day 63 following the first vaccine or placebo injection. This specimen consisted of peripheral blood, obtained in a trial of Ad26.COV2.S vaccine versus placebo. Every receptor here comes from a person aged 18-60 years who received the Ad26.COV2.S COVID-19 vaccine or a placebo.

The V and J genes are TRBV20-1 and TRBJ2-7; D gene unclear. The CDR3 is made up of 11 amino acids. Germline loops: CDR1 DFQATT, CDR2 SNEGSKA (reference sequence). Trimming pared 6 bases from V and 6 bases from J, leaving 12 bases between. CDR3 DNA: TGCAGTGCGAGTAGCTTCCGCGAGCAGTACTTC. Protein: CSASSFREQYF.

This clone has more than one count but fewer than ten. The CDR3 bases are TGTGCCAGCAGCTTAGGGTTTGGCAATCAGCCCCAGCATTTT. Translated: CASSLGFGNQPQHF. This sequence joins TRBV7-8 and TRBJ1-5, with D unclear. V was pared by 1 base and J by 2 bases, with 6 bases between. The CDR3 runs to 14 residues. Germline V gene data show CDR1 as SGHVS and CDR2 as FQNEAQ.

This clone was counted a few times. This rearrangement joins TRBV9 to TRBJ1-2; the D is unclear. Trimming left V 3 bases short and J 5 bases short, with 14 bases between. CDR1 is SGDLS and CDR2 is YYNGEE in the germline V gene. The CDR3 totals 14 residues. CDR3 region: CASSARDIPYGYTF. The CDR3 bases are TGTGCCAGCAGCGCCCGCGACATACCATATGGCTACACCTTC.

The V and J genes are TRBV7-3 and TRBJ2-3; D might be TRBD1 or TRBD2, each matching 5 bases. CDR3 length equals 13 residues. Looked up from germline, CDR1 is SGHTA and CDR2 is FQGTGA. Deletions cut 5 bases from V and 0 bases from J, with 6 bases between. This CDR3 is CASSRDSTDTQYF. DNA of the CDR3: TGTGCCAGCAGCCGGGACAGCACAGATACGCAGTATTTT. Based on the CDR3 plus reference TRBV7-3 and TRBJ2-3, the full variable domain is GAGVSQTPSNKVTEKGKYVELRCDPISGHTALYWYRQSLGQGPEFLIYFQGTGAADDSGLPNDRFFAVRPEGSVSTLKIQRTERGDSAVYLCASSRDSTDTQYFGPGTRLTVL.

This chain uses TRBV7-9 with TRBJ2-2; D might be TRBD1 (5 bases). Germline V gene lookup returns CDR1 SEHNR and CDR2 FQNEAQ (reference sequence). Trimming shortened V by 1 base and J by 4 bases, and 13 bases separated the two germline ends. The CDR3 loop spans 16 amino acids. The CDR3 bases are TGTGCCAGCAGCTTAGAGGCAGGGCAGGGCACCGGGGAGCTGTTTTTT. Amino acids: CASSLEAGQGTGELFF.